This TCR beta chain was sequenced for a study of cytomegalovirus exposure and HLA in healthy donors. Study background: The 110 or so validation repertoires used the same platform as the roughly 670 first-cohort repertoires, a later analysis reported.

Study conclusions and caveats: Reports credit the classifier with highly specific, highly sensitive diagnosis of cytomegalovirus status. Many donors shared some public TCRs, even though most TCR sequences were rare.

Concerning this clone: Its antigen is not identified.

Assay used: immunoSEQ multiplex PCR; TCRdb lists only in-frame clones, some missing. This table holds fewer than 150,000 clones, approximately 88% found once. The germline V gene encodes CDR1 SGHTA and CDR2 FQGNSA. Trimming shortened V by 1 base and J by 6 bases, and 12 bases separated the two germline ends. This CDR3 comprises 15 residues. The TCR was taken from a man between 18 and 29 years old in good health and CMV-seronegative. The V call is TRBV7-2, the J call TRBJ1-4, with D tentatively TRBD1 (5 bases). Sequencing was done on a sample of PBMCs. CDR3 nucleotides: TGTGCCAGCAGCTTAGTCCGGGACTGGGATGAAAAACTGTTTTTT. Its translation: CASSLVRDWDEKLFF.